The sequence of this T cell receptor (beta chain) was determined in a study of control samples from healthy donors and cancer patients. The CDR3 loop spans 13 amino acids. Germline V CDR1 and CDR2: LNHDA, SQIVND (reference sequence). Trimming took 8 bases from V and 6 from J; bases not matched to a gene: 7. The method was immunoSEQ multiplex PCR; TCRdb's version includes in-frame clones alone and lacks a portion of them. In the table there are 150,000 to 200,000 clones, 85% to 95% of which are singletons. The clonotype originates from a woman aged 60-75 years in good health. The chain uses TRBV19 and TRBJ1-2; 9 bases are a match to TRBD1. The sequenced material came from blood. The CDR3 sequence is CASDMTGGHGYTF. CDR3 nucleotides: TGTGCCAGTGATATGACAGGGGGTCATGGCTACACCTTC.